The TCR beta chain under discussion was sequenced for a study of blood T cell repertoires in COVID-19 (TCRdb year 2020). Study-wide context: The collaborator samples originated in the United States, Italy and Spain and spanned the acute and convalescent phases of COVID-19. Where HLA class I and class II types were available, the types were taken from metadata supplied by the sample provider, not from assay-based typing. Subjects who had been exposed to COVID-19, were actively infected with it, or had recovered from it provided the deeply sampled blood TCRbeta repertoires that made up the dataset. The sample metadata nearly always contained a de-identified subject ID, COVID-19 status, age in years and sex. The repertoires were released in a freely available public database meant as a resource for research on the immune response to SARS-CoV-2. The prospective study material was composed of cDNA or gDNA derived from T cells, B-cell-depleted T cells, or PBMCs. Samples were obtained from the ongoing ImmuneRACE study (first 160 participants) and from about 1,300 subjects provided by 6 global collaborators.

Whole blood was collected in K2EDTA tubes by collaborating institutions according to the institutions' own protocols. For TCRbeta analysis, collaborators shipped samples as frozen whole blood, isolated PBMCs, or DNA extracted from either of those sample types. General findings and caveats noted by the study authors: How much clinical and demographic metadata was included differed by source and by participant, and the metadata was provided uncurated.

The immunoSEQ Assay, a bias-controlled multiplex PCR, was used to amplify TCRbeta CDR3 regions from genomic DNA. The paper's processing steps were these. The number of nucleated cells in each sample was estimated by amplification of reference gene primers within the assay. To quantify the absolute abundance of each unique TCRbeta CDR3 rearrangement, sequence reads were collapsed and filtered. Productive Simpson clonality was computed per sample as the square root of Simpson's diversity index over productive rearrangements. This is the immuneACCESS table as TCRdb keeps it, with only in-frame sequences that have V and J called. A part of the clones is gone; compared with another copy, unresolved V genes explain less than half, and the rest is unexplained. V and J calls and clone size are given by that table; D and trimming were obtained from the DNA. In all, the sample holds 40,000 to 60,000 clones, and about 82% of those were seen once. The top ten hold 14% to 15% of the sample.

CDR1 and CDR2 (SGHTA, FQGNSA) derive from the germline V gene. Taken from cysteine to phenylalanine, the CDR3 has 17 residues. Solely the CDR3 DNA is kept, with 51 bases framed from the first base. Unmatched junction bases come to 14, with V trimmed by 2 bases and J by 5 bases. On this clone itself: The antigen it binds to is not known. Per-nucleotide qualities are absent, and no much larger clonotype sits a single base away.

The chain is made from TRBV7-2 and TRBJ1-1; 7 bases in the middle match TRBD1. The sample taken for sequencing was peripheral blood. This clonotype was obtained from a human donor in a cohort sampled during active COVID-19. In nucleotides, the sequence is TGTGCCAGCAGCTTATACGGGTCAGGGGGTGGGTATACTGAAGCTTTCTTT. Its protein is CASSLYGSGGGYTEAFF. Full variable domain (CDR3 extended with the reference TRBV7-2 and TRBJ1-1 proteins): GAGVSQSPSNKVTEKGKDVELRCDPISGHTALYWYRQSLGQGLEFLIYFQGNSAPDKSGLPSDRFSAERTGGSVSTLTIQRTQQEDSAVYLCASSLYGSGGGYTEAFFGQGTRLTVV.